Listed below are T cell receptor beta chains from one sample, sequenced in a study of T cells in Graves' hyperthyroidism and ophthalmopathy. A single record per CDR3 protein comes from TCRdb applying MiXCR to the multiplex PCR reads. The repertoire holds 450,000 to 650,000 distinct CDR3 sequences, with around 20% as singletons. The sequenced material came from blood. The receptors derive from a man between 18 and 35 years old with Graves' hyperthyroidism. Each CDR3 is given with its conserved first and last residue. Each record gives: V gene, D gene, clone size, J gene, CDR3 protein, CDR3 DNA. The D gene is left open where the match is weak. Clone sizes are given selectively: once, few, many, or a class where the clone is expanded.

TRBV3-1,NA,NA,TRBJ2-7,CASSQDARKGRSDEQYF,TGTGCCAGCAGCCAAGATGCACGGAAGGGCCGCTCGGACGAGCAGTACTTC
TRBV5-1,NA,NA,TRBJ2-3,CASSLYAAGEADTQYF,TGCGCCAGCAGCTTGTACGCGGCAGGGGAAGCAGATACGCAGTATTTT
TRBV6-5,NA,many,TRBJ1-2,CASSYSSTTSSYGYTF,TGTGCCAGCAGTTACTCGAGCACGACTTCCTCCTATGGCTACACCTTC
TRBV28,NA,many,TRBJ1-1,CASLVNTEAFF,TGTGCCAGCCTTGTGAATACTGAAGCTTTCTTT
TRBV19,NA,many,TRBJ2-7,CATMDRGTYEQYF,TGTGCCACCATGGACCGCGGGACCTACGAGCAGTACTTC
TRBV12-3/TRBV12-4,NA,many,TRBJ1-5,CASSLVTEEQPQHF,TGTGCCAGCAGTTTAGTGACGGAGGAGCAGCCCCAGCATTTT
TRBV28,NA,many,TRBJ1-3,CASSRDGNTIYF,TGTGCCAGCAGTCGGGACGGAAACACCATATATTTT
TRBV6-2/TRBV6-3,TRBD2,many,TRBJ2-7,CASSKRGTYTYEQYF,TGTGCCAGCAGTAAGCGGGGGACTTATACCTACGAGCAGTACTTC
TRBV28,NA,medium-sized,TRBJ2-5,CASSPGGGWTQYF,TGTGCCAGCAGCCCCGGGGGAGGCTGGACCCAGTACTTC
TRBV30,TRBD1,NA,TRBJ2-7,CAWSKPGQGKNEQYF,TGTGCCTGGAGCAAACCGGGACAGGGGAAGAACGAGCAGTACTTC
TRBV25-1,TRBD1,few,TRBJ2-2,CASRIQGATGELFF,TGTGCCAGCAGGATACAGGGGGCCACCGGGGAGCTGTTTTTT
TRBV6-1,NA,NA,TRBJ2-2,CASRFPGPTGELFF,TGTGCCAGCAGGTTCCCGGGACCTACCGGGGAGCTGTTTTTT
TRBV6-5,NA,many,TRBJ2-5,CASSYSGLASQETQYF,TGTGCCAGCAGTTACTCGGGTCTAGCGAGTCAAGAGACCCAGTACTTC
TRBV28,NA,many,TRBJ1-1,CASTVGSEMNTEAFF,TGTGCCAGCACCGTCGGGTCAGAGATGAACACTGAAGCTTTCTTT
TRBV7-9,TRBD2,NA,TRBJ2-7,CASSPGGFEQYF,TGTGCCAGCAGCCCGGGGGGTTTCGAGCAGTACTTC
TRBV28,NA,many,TRBJ2-7,CASSYSASYEQYF,TGTGCCAGCAGTTATTCAGCTTCCTACGAGCAGTACTTC
TRBV6-1,NA,few,TRBJ2-2,CASTWNRGFGELFF,TGTGCCAGCACCTGGAACAGAGGATTCGGGGAGCTGTTTTTT
TRBV6-5,NA,NA,TRBJ1-2,CASSLFDTDYGYTF,TGTGCCAGCAGTTTATTCGACACTGACTATGGCTACACCTTC
TRBV7-9,TRBD1,few,TRBJ1-1,CASSQLGQGKTEAFF,TGTGCCAGCAGCCAATTAGGACAGGGGAAGACTGAAGCTTTCTTT
TRBV15,TRBD1,many,TRBJ1-1,CATSRPHTGGTEAFF,TGTGCCACCAGCAGGCCTCACACAGGGGGCACTGAAGCTTTCTTT
TRBV6-2/TRBV6-3,NA,many,TRBJ2-7,CASSYSRWAGEQYF,TGTGCCAGCAGTTACTCGAGGTGGGCAGGGGAGCAGTACTTC
TRBV6-1,NA,NA,TRBJ1-1,CASTDPIRTEAFF,TGTGCCAGTACAGACCCCATTAGGACTGAAGCTTTCTTT
TRBV7-2,NA,many,TRBJ2-5,CASSLVGVLGETQYF,TGTGCCAGCAGCTTAGTCGGCGTATTGGGAGAGACCCAGTACTTC
TRBV28,TRBD1,many,TRBJ1-1,CASSVIQGAEAFF,TGTGCCAGCAGTGTAATACAGGGGGCTGAAGCTTTCTTT
TRBV19,TRBD1,many,TRBJ1-5,CASRGQGWHQPQHF,TGTGCCAGTAGGGGACAGGGGTGGCATCAGCCCCAGCATTTT
TRBV7-9,NA,many,TRBJ2-5,CASSLGGWPWETQYF,TGTGCCAGCAGCTTAGGGGGGTGGCCGTGGGAGACCCAGTACTTC
TRBV28,NA,many,TRBJ1-2,CASTPRWGRVDLYGYTF,TGTGCCAGCACCCCGAGGTGGGGCAGGGTGGATCTGTATGGCTACACCTTC
TRBV11-3,NA,few,TRBJ2-7,CASSPGTRFSYEQYF,TGTGCCAGCAGCCCCGGGACCAGGTTCTCCTACGAGCAGTACTTC
TRBV20-1,NA,many,TRBJ1-5,CSVRGGAKGQPQHF,TGCAGTGTCAGAGGGGGGGCGAAAGGACAGCCCCAGCATTTT
TRBV12-3/TRBV12-4,NA,few,TRBJ2-3,CASSSILVGGTDTQYF,TGTGCCAGCAGTTCCATACTAGTCGGAGGCACAGATACGCAGTATTTT
TRBV2,NA,many,TRBJ1-1,CASQGTGTEAFF,TGTGCCAGCCAGGGCACGGGCACTGAAGCTTTCTTT
TRBV20-1,NA,many,TRBJ1-1,CSAEDSLNTEAFF,TGCAGTGCCGAGGACAGTTTGAACACTGAAGCTTTCTTT
TRBV15,NA,many,TRBJ2-5,CATSDVNNEETQYF,TGTGCCACCAGCGACGTTAATAACGAAGAGACCCAGTACTTC
TRBV12-3/TRBV12-4,NA,many,TRBJ2-2,CASSSQLGRVPGELFF,TGTGCCAGCAGTTCGCAGCTGGGTAGAGTCCCCGGGGAGCTGTTTTTT
TRBV30,TRBD1,few,TRBJ1-6,CAFRDSNSPLHF,TGTGCCTTCCGGGACAGTAATTCACCCCTCCACTTT
TRBV4-1,NA,NA,TRBJ1-3,CASSQGGSFSGNTIYF,TGCGCCAGCAGTCAAGGGGGGTCGTTCTCTGGAAACACCATATATTTT
TRBV19,TRBD1,many,TRBJ1-1,CASRMDREDTEAFF,TGTGCCAGCCGGATGGACAGGGAGGACACTGAAGCTTTCTTT
TRBV12-3/TRBV12-4,NA,NA,TRBJ2-2,CASSPYPGSTGELFF,TGTGCCAGCAGTCCATACCCAGGGTCCACCGGGGAGCTGTTTTTT
TRBV5-1,TRBD1,few,TRBJ2-5,CASSLRGQGETQYF,TGCGCCAGCAGCCTGCGGGGACAGGGTGAGACCCAGTACTTC
TRBV6-2/TRBV6-3,TRBD1,NA,TRBJ1-6,CASRKGQDVLPNSPLHF,TGTGCCAGCAGGAAGGGACAGGACGTTTTACCGAATTCACCCCTCCACTTT
TRBV30,NA,few,TRBJ2-7,CAWSGGRGFEQYF,TGTGCCTGGAGTGGCGGCCGGGGGTTCGAGCAGTACTTC
TRBV5-1,NA,NA,TRBJ1-3,CASSFGDTGNTIYF,TGCGCCAGCAGCTTCGGGGATACCGGAAACACCATATATTTT
TRBV28,NA,many,TRBJ1-2,CANSLGTDYGYTF,TGTGCCAACAGTTTAGGGACCGACTATGGCTACACCTTC